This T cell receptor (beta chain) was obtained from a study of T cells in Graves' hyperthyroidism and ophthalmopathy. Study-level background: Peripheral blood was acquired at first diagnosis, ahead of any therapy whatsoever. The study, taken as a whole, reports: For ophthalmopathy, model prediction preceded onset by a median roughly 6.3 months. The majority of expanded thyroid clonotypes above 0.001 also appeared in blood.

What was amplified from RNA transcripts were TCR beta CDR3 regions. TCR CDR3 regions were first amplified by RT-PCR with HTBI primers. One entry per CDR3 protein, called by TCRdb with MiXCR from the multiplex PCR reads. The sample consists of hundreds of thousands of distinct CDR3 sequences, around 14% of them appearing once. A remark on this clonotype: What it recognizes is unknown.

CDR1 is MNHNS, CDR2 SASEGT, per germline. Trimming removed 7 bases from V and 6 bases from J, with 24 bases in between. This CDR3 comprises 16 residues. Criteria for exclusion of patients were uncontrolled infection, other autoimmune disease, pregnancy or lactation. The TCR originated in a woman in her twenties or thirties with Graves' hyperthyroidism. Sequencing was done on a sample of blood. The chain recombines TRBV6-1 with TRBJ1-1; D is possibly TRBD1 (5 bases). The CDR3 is CASIPIGGGLFPEAFF. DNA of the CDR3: TGTGCCAGCATTCCCATTGGGGGTGGGTTATTCCCTGAAGCTTTCTTT.